Each of the 27 T cell receptor beta chains below was sequenced from the same sample in a study of radiation and T cells in renal cell carcinoma. Treatment specified: treatment-naive control, cytoreductive nephrectomy. The data were produced by immunoSEQ multiplex PCR, yet TCRdb's version contains in-frame clones alone and is incomplete. The table records 20,000 to 25,000 clones, more than 50% of them present only once. Sequences were derived from tumor tissue, sampled from a patient whose treatment was nephrectomy without radiotherapy. These receptors all come from a human donor with renal cell carcinoma.

The CDR3 sequence: CATLRSGTGDSSSYNEQFF. CDR3 sequence (DNA): TGTGCCACTCTTAGATCCGGGACAGGGGATTCGAGCTCCTACAATGAGCAGTTCTTC. The chain employs TRBV27 and TRBJ2-1; 10 positions match TRBD1. This CDR3 is 19 amino acids long. From germline, CDR1 is MNHEY and CDR2 SMNVEV (reference sequence). The V gene end was trimmed by 10 bases and the J gene end by 0 bases; junction bases not matched to a gene: 18.

With respect to this clone: The junction does not match germline at one end; this may be a read error. J is TRBJ1-2 and V is TRBV6-6; D may be TRBD1 (5 bases). Germline CDR1 reads MNHNY; CDR2 reads SVGAGI (reference sequence). This CDR3 is 14 amino acids long. The CDR3 loop is CAISEADRGNGYTF. DNA of the CDR3: TGTGCCATCAGTGAGGCCGACCGGGGCAATGGCTACACCTTC.

The table lists this clone with a few counts. V gene TRBV7-2 combines with J gene TRBJ2-7; D is unclear. The germline V gene has CDR1 SGHTA and CDR2 FQGNSA. V was clipped by 5 bases and J by 0 bases, with 8 bases between them. The CDR3 runs 13 residues. In nucleotides, the CDR3 is TGTGCCAGCAGCCTCCCGATCTCCTACGAGCAGTACTTC. This encodes CASSLPISYEQYF.

This clone came up once. This sample includes further DNA sequences coding for the same CDR3. The chain couples TRBV9 to TRBJ2-2; no clear D gene. Trimming took 1 base from V and 6 from J, leaving 7 bases between them. This CDR3 is 13 amino acids long. Germline-derived CDR1 and CDR2 are SGDLS and YYNGEE. The CDR3 spells CASSVSGPGELFF. The CDR3, as DNA: TGTGCCAGCAGCGTATCCGGGCCCGGGGAGCTGTTTTTT. The full variable domain, its missing parts supplied by reference TRBV9 and TRBJ2-2, is DSGVTQTPKHLITATGQRVTLRCSPRSGDLSVYWYQQSLDQGLQFLIQYYNGEERAKGNILERFSAQQFPDLHSELNLSSLELGDSALYFCASSVSGPGELFFGEGSRLTVL.

DNA for the CDR3: TGTGCCACCAGCAGAGAGACAGGGGGCGGTTTTCAGCCCCAGCATTTT. Its translation: CATSRETGGGFQPQHF. This sequence joins TRBV15 and TRBJ1-5; 10 bases map to TRBD1. V lost 0 bases and J lost 6; bases outside the gene matches: 5. The CDR3 runs to 16 residues. The germline V gene encodes CDR1 LNHNV and CDR2 YYDKDF (reference sequence).

This clone was picked up a small number of times. The rearrangement joins TRBV7-2 to TRBJ2-7, with 8 bases identical to TRBD1. Germline CDR1 and CDR2: SGHTA and FQGNSA. J gave up 5 bases and V 5 bases, and 11 bases lay outside the gene matches. This CDR3 is built from 15 residues. The CDR3 protein is CASSLRTGLRNEQYF. CDR3 nucleotides: TGTGCCAGCAGCCTGCGGACAGGGTTAAGGAACGAGCAGTACTTC.

This clone was detected only a few times. This chain links TRBV18 with TRBJ2-5, with D unresolved. The V and J ends lost 6 bases and 4 bases respectively, with 21 bases between them. The length of the CDR3 is 16 residues. Germline CDR1 and CDR2: KGHSH and LQKENI. DNA for the CDR3: TGTGCCAGCTCGGCCGGGTCCGGTCTGTCGGGAGAGACCCAGTACTTC. Its protein product is CASSAGSGLSGETQYF.

The V call is TRBV2, the J call TRBJ1-1, with a weak D call TRBD1 (5 bases). CDR1 and CDR2 (germline): SNHLY, FYNNEI. Trimming stripped 2 bases from V and 10 bases from J, with 11 bases between. This CDR3 spans 12 amino acids. The CDR3 loop is CASSERGLGAFF. The DNA of the CDR3 is TGTGCCAGCAGTGAACGGGGCCTGGGAGCTTTCTTT.

This chain links TRBV5-6 with TRBJ1-2; D gene ambiguous. Trimming took off 0 bases at V and 8 bases at J, with 17 bases between the two ends. There are 15 residues in the CDR3. From germline, CDR1 is SGHDT and CDR2 YYEEEE. The CDR3 DNA follows: TGTGCCAGCAGCTTGGCCGCTACGGGGAGGGTCGGCTACACCTTC. Translation gives CASSLAATGRVGYTF.

The J gene is TRBJ2-7, the V gene TRBV7-9; no definite D call. Germline assignment: CDR1 SEHNR and CDR2 FQNEAQ (reference sequence). The CDR3 runs to 12 residues. With 8 bases removed from V and 7 bases from J, the gap between germline ends came to 15 bases. The CDR3 DNA sequence: TGTGCCAGCGAACAGATCCTCGGTGAGCAGTACTTC. As protein: CASEQILGEQYF.

The rearrangement links TRBV4-2 to TRBJ1-2, with 10 bases aligning to TRBD1. Germline V CDR1 and CDR2: LGHNA, YNFKEQ. V was pared by 0 bases and J by 8 bases, with 6 bases of the junction left unmatched. This CDR3 has 15 amino acids. The CDR3 DNA sequence: TGTGCCAGCAGCCAAGATCGGGGACAGGGGATCGGCTACACCTTC. This codes for CASSQDRGQGIGYTF.

The chain recombines TRBV18 with TRBJ1-4, with TRBD1 as a possible D gene (5 bases). Trimming shortened V by 4 bases and J by 0 bases, and 6 bases separated the two germline ends. CDR1 and CDR2 from the germline V gene are KGHSH and LQKENI. The CDR3 covers 14 residues. CDR3 in DNA: TGTGCCAGCTCACTGACAGCAACTAATGAAAAACTGTTTTTT. Its translation is CASSLTATNEKLFF.

A few counts support this clone. The chain combines TRBV5-1 with TRBJ2-2; D unclear. CDR3 length: 15 residues. The V gene's germline CDR1 is SGHRS and CDR2 YFSETQ. The V and J ends lost 0 bases and 4 bases respectively, with 10 bases between them. CDR3 in DNA: TGCGCCAGCAGCTTGGACAGACCGGTCACCGGGGAGCTGTTTTTT. This sequence encodes CASSLDRPVTGELFF.

V gene TRBV29-1 combines with J gene TRBJ2-2; D gene uncertain. The CDR3 is 14 amino acids. V lost 6 bases, J lost 4 bases, and 15 bases lay in between. Per the germline V gene, CDR1 is SQVTM and CDR2 is ANQGSEA. For the CDR3, the DNA is TGCAGCGTGGACCCATCCTACGGCACCGGGGAGCTGTTTTTT. As protein: CSVDPSYGTGELFF.

V and J are TRBV7-2 and TRBJ2-7, with D possibly matching TRBD1 (6 bases). The CDR3 extends over 13 amino acids. V was shortened by 5 bases and J by 4 bases, with 12 bases between the two germline ends. Germline CDR1 and CDR2: SGHTA and FQGNSA. The CDR3 sequence is CASSAPTGYEQYF. Here the CDR3 DNA reads TGTGCCAGCAGCGCCCCGACAGGATACGAGCAGTACTTC.

The chain carries TRBV2 and TRBJ2-3; D uncertain. The V gene's germline CDR1 is SNHLY and CDR2 FYNNEI. The CDR3 spans 13 residues. Trimming shortened V by 5 bases and J by 4 bases, and 10 bases separated the two germline ends. The CDR3 sequence: CASSSEFSDTQYF. The CDR3 bases are TGTGCCAGCAGTTCCGAGTTCTCAGATACGCAGTATTTT.

The CDR3 loop is CATSRELDRRYEQYF. The CDR3 region has the DNA TGTGCCACCAGCAGAGAATTGGACAGGCGCTACGAGCAGTACTTC. V is TRBV15 and J is TRBJ2-7; 7 bases line up with TRBD1. CDR3 size: 15 residues. J was trimmed by 3 bases and V by 0 bases; bases with no gene match: 5. The germline gives CDR1 LNHNV, CDR2 YYDKDF (reference sequence).

V usage is TRBV29-1 and J usage is TRBJ2-7; D is perhaps TRBD1 (6 bases). V lost 7 bases, J lost 1 base, and 14 bases lay in between. This CDR3 region has 13 residues. From germline, CDR1 is SQVTM and CDR2 ANQGSEA. In DNA form, the CDR3 reads TGCAGCGCATCACAGGGTAGGTCCTACGAGCAGTACTTC. Amino acid sequence: CSASQGRSYEQYF.

The chain employs TRBV2 and TRBJ1-2; D remains ambiguous. The CDR3 length is 14 residues. CDR1 is SNHLY, CDR2 FYNNEI, per germline. V shed 6 bases and J shed 0 bases, with 11 bases lying between them. CDR3 nucleotides: TGTGCCAGCAGGACACACAGATCTAACTATGGCTACACCTTC. This codes for CASRTHRSNYGYTF.

The rearrangement joins TRBV5-1 to TRBJ1-6, with 8 bases lining up with TRBD1. The V gene's germline CDR1 is SGHRS and CDR2 YFSETQ. The CDR3 runs to 15 residues. With 4 bases clipped from V and 10 bases from J, the junction kept 10 bases outside the gene matches. The CDR3 loop is CASSPDGQGRSPLHF. Here the CDR3 DNA reads TGCGCCAGCAGCCCGGACGGACAGGGCAGATCACCCCTCCACTTT. Supplemented by reference TRBV5-1 and TRBJ1-6, the full variable domain reads KAGVTQTPRYLIKTRGQQVTLSCSPISGHRSVSWYQQTPGQGLQFLFEYFSETQRNKGNFPGRFSGRQFSNSRSEMNVSTLELGDSALYLCASSPDGQGRSPLHFGNGTRLTVT.

The chain's CDR3 is CASSSPTGGITDTQYF. As DNA, the CDR3 is TGTGCCAGCAGCTCTCCTACAGGGGGGATCACAGATACGCAGTATTTT. This chain links TRBV7-3 with TRBJ2-3; 8 nucleotides match TRBD1. V lost 4 bases to trimming and J lost 2 bases; unmatched junction nucleotides: 8. This CDR3 is built from 16 residues. Germline lookup yields CDR1 SGHTA and CDR2 FQGTGA. Filled out from reference TRBV7-3 and TRBJ2-3, the complete variable domain reads GAGVSQTPSNKVTEKGKYVELRCDPISGHTALYWYRQSLGQGPEFLIYFQGTGAADDSGLPNDRFFAVRPEGSVSTLKIQRTERGDSAVYLCASSSPTGGITDTQYFGPGTRLTVL.

This chain uses TRBV6-4 with TRBJ1-1; 8 bases map to TRBD1. CDR1 is MRHNA and CDR2 is SNTAGT in the germline V gene. V gave up 9 bases and J gave up 0 bases; unmatched junction bases: 15. The CDR3 totals 17 residues. The CDR3 nucleotides are TGTGCCAGAACTAATGAGGACGGACAGGGCATGAACACTGAAGCTTTCTTT. Its translation: CARTNEDGQGMNTEAFF.

V usage is TRBV19 and J usage is TRBJ2-1, with a possible D match to TRBD2 (6 bases). The V gene's germline CDR1 is LNHDA and CDR2 SQIVND (reference sequence). The CDR3 is made up of 13 amino acids. The V and J ends lost 6 bases and 15 bases respectively, with 21 bases between them. The DNA for the CDR3 is TGTGCCAGTAGGATGGAGGGGACCTTAGTTCCGTTCTTC. Protein sequence: CASRMEGTLVPFF. Combining the CDR3 with reference TRBV19 and TRBJ2-1 gives the whole variable domain DGGITQSPKYLFRKEGQNVTLSCEQNLNHDAMYWYRQDPGQGLRLIYYSQIVNDFQKGDIAEGYSVSREKKESFPLTVTSAQKNPTAFYLCASRMEGTLVPFFGPGTRLTVL.

This clone appeared a few times. The chain couples TRBV20-1 to TRBJ1-2; perhaps TRBD1 as D (5 bases). Trimming cost V 6 bases and J 2 bases, with 7 bases left between them. CDR3 size: 11 residues. Germline V lookup: CDR1 DFQATT, CDR2 SNEGSKA (reference sequence). The CDR3: CSARDNYGYTF. The CDR3 coding sequence is TGCAGTGCACGGGACAACTATGGCTACACCTTC.

This clone has more than one count but fewer than ten. The chain carries TRBV7-9 and TRBJ2-1; 11 nucleotides line up with TRBD1. After removal of 1 base from V and 5 bases from J, the junction contained 1 base not matched to a gene. The CDR3 spans 15 residues. Germline loops: CDR1 SEHNR, CDR2 FQNEAQ (reference sequence). CDR3 amino acids: CASSLGDRGDNEQFF. The CDR3 DNA is TGTGCCAGCAGCTTAGGGGACAGGGGGGACAATGAGCAGTTCTTC.

The chain couples TRBV27 to TRBJ2-3; TRBD2 aligns across 7 bases. The CDR3 extends over 18 amino acids. Unmatched junction bases numbered 19, after V lost 8 bases and J lost 2 bases. Germline loops: CDR1 MNHEY, CDR2 SMNVEV (reference sequence). CDR3 region: CASGPQTSGLLVTDTQYF. The CDR3 DNA reads TGTGCCAGCGGGCCCCAAACGTCGGGACTACTCGTCACAGATACGCAGTATTTT.

The CDR3 sequence: CASSEGNSPLHF. The CDR3, as DNA: TGTGCCAGCTCCGAGGGTAATTCACCCCTCCACTTT. The chain joins TRBV11-3 to TRBJ1-6; D not resolved. In germline, CDR1 is SGHNT, CDR2 YENEEA. The CDR3 has 12 amino acids. Trimming cost V 8 bases and J 6 bases, with 8 bases left between them.